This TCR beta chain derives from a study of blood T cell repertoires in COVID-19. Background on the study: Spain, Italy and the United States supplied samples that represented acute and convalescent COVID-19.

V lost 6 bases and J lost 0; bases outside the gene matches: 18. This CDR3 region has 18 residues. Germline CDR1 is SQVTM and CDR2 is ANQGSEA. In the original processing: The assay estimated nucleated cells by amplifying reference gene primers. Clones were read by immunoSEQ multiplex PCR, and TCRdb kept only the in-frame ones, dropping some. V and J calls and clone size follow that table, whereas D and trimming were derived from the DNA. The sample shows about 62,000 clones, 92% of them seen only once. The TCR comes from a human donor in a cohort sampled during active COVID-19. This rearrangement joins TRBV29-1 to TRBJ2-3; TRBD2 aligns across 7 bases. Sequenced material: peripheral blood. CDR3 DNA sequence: TGCAGCGTCCTTGCGGGGTGGTTAACTAGCGCGAGCACAGATACGCAGTATTTT. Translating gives CSVLAGWLTSASTDTQYF.